The 20 T cell receptor beta chains below all came from one sample that was sequenced in a study of technical replicates of blood from a few donors. The repertoire was sequenced with immunoSEQ multiplex PCR; TCRdb's copy has only in-frame clones and lacks some. The sample has 75,000 to 85,000 clones, more than 90% seen once. The sequencing input was T cells isolated from PBMCs. The source of these receptors is a human donor in good health.

The V and J genes are TRBV4-2 and TRBJ2-1, with 11 bases that match TRBD2. The germline V gene encodes CDR1 LGHNA and CDR2 YNFKEQ. This CDR3 has 19 residues. J was trimmed by 0 bases and V by 4 bases; bases with no gene match: 11. CDR3 region: CASSRGTSGLADSYNEQFF. For the CDR3, the DNA is TGTGCCAGCAGCCGAGGGACGTCGGGACTAGCGGACTCCTACAATGAGCAGTTCTTC.

The chain employs TRBV6-5 and TRBJ2-7, with 9 bases fitting TRBD2. Germline V gives CDR1 MNHEY, CDR2 SVGAGI. The CDR3 has 16 residues. J gave up 3 bases and V 2 bases, and 8 bases lay outside the gene matches. The CDR3 loop reads CASSYRGSSGSYEQYF. The CDR3, as DNA: TGTGCCAGCAGTTACCGGGGTAGTAGCGGGAGCTACGAGCAGTACTTC.

The rearrangement joins TRBV7-9 to TRBJ2-6; 11 bases fit TRBD1. There are 17 residues in the CDR3. The V gene end was trimmed by 7 bases and the J gene end by 0 bases; junction bases not matched to a gene: 5. Germline-derived CDR1 and CDR2 are SEHNR and FQNEAQ (reference sequence). DNA for the CDR3: TGTGCCAGCATCAGGGGGACAGGGGGCTCTGGGGCCAACGTCCTGACTTTC. It is translated as CASIRGTGGSGANVLTF.

The CDR3 DNA is TGTGCCAGTAGTATTTATGAGACCCAGTACTTC. This gives the protein CASSIYETQYF. V gene TRBV19 combines with J gene TRBJ2-5, with D unclear. V dropped 3 bases and J dropped 5 bases, with 4 bases sitting between them. This CDR3 has 11 residues. Germline CDR1 is LNHDA and CDR2 is SQIVND (reference sequence).

The CDR3 is CASSHGTEHYSNQPQHF. CDR3 nucleotides: TGTGCCAGCAGCCACGGGACAGAACATTATAGCAATCAGCCCCAGCATTTT. V usage is TRBV7-9 and J usage is TRBJ1-5; 7 nucleotides align to TRBD1. Germline V gives CDR1 SEHNR, CDR2 FQNEAQ (reference sequence). The V gene end was trimmed by 5 bases and the J gene end by 0 bases; junction bases not matched to a gene: 10. The CDR3 is 17 amino acids.

The rearrangement links TRBV20-1 to TRBJ2-7; D possibly corresponds to TRBD2 (6 bases). The germline gives CDR1 DFQATT, CDR2 SNEGSKA (reference sequence). This CDR3 comprises 11 residues. Trimming took off 5 bases at V and 6 bases at J, with 11 bases between the two ends. The chain's CDR3 is CSARRDSEQYF. The DNA for the CDR3 is TGCAGTGCTCGCCGGGACTCCGAGCAGTACTTC.

The CDR3 nucleotides read TGTGCCAGCAGCCTACCCACAGGGGATTACGAGCAGTACTTC. Its protein product is CASSLPTGDYEQYF. This chain connects TRBV13 to TRBJ2-7; TRBD1 matches 7 bases. CDR3 size: 14 residues. Germline V gene lookup returns CDR1 PRHDT and CDR2 FYEKMQ (reference sequence). V was pared by 5 bases and J by 4 bases, with 8 bases of the junction left unmatched.

This clone was recorded only once. The V and J genes are TRBV7-3 and TRBJ2-1; 10 bases line up with TRBD2. Germline V lookup: CDR1 SGHTA, CDR2 FQGTGA. The CDR3 runs 16 residues. Trimming removed 5 bases from V and 1 base from J; junction bases left unmatched: 5. The CDR3 sequence is CASSPSGSRSYNEQFF. CDR3 bases: TGTGCCAGCAGCCCTAGCGGGAGTAGGTCCTACAATGAGCAGTTCTTC.

The rearrangement links TRBV11-2 to TRBJ1-1, with no clear D. V gave up 0 bases and J gave up 5 bases, with 10 bases separating them. This CDR3 has 14 amino acids. Germline V gene sequence: CDR1 SGHAT, CDR2 FQNNGV. This chain's CDR3 is CASSLDSRGTEAFF. CDR3 sequence (DNA): TGTGCCAGCAGCTTAGACTCAAGAGGGACTGAAGCTTTCTTT.

The genes are TRBV13 and TRBJ1-1; a possible D gene is TRBD1 (6 bases). The germline CDR1 and CDR2 sequences are PRHDT and FYEKMQ (reference sequence). The CDR3 totals 13 residues. Trimming left V 7 bases short and J 1 base short, with 10 bases between. CDR3 in amino acids: CASKPTGNTEAFF. CDR3 bases: TGTGCCAGCAAACCGACAGGGAACACTGAAGCTTTCTTT. Drawing the rest from reference TRBV13 and TRBJ1-1, the complete variable domain is AAGVIQSPRHLIKEKRETATLKCYPIPRHDTVYWYQQGPGQDPQFLISFYEKMQSDKGSIPDRFSAQQFSDYHSELNMSSLELGDSALYFCASKPTGNTEAFFGQGTRLTVV.

The chain combines TRBV7-2 with TRBJ2-1; TRBD2 matches 9 bases. The CDR3 has 15 residues. V was pared by 5 bases and J by 6 bases, with 8 bases of the junction left unmatched. Per germline, CDR1 SGHTA and CDR2 FQGNSA. The CDR3, as DNA: TGTGCCAGCAGCCCAACCGGGACTAGCTCCAATGAGCAGTTCTTC. As protein: CASSPTGTSSNEQFF.

The chain combines TRBV7-9 with TRBJ1-5, with D possibly matching TRBD1 (6 bases). Germline V gene lookup returns CDR1 SEHNR and CDR2 FQNEAQ (reference sequence). The CDR3 loop spans 15 amino acids. V was cut by 1 base and J by 7 bases, with 14 bases left in between. CDR3 DNA: TGTGCCAGCAGCTTAGAACAGGGAAATTGGCAGCCCCAGCATTTT. Its translation is CASSLEQGNWQPQHF.

The chain is built from TRBV2 and TRBJ1-2; no firm D call. Trimming left V 6 bases short and J 3 bases short, with 14 bases between. This CDR3 has 14 amino acids. Germline loops: CDR1 SNHLY, CDR2 FYNNEI. Here the CDR3 reads CASSPGPGDYGYTF. The CDR3 nucleotides read TGTGCCAGCAGCCCTGGGCCCGGGGACTATGGCTACACCTTC. The variable domain in full, with the rest retrieved from reference TRBV2 and TRBJ1-2, is EPEVTQTPSHQVTQMGQEVILRCVPISNHLYFYWYRQILGQKVEFLVSFYNNEISEKSEIFDDQFSVERPDGSNFTLKIRSTKLEDSAMYFCASSPGPGDYGYTFGSGTRLTVV.

The V gene is TRBV15, the J gene TRBJ1-5, with D possibly being TRBD1 (5 bases). This CDR3 is 15 amino acids long. V lost 3 bases and J lost 9, with 18 bases in between. Germline lookup yields CDR1 LNHNV and CDR2 YYDKDF (reference sequence). The CDR3 reads CATSSHRQGGWPQHF. The CDR3 DNA reads as TGTGCCACCAGCAGTCACCGGCAGGGTGGATGGCCCCAGCATTTT.

The chain combines TRBV6-5 with TRBJ1-5; 8 bases align to TRBD1. The CDR3 spans 14 residues. Germline-derived CDR1 and CDR2 are MNHEY and SVGAGI. The J segment lost 4 bases and the V segment lost 6 bases, leaving 5 bases of the junction unmatched. The CDR3 loop reads CASSEDRANQPQHF. The CDR3 DNA sequence: TGTGCCAGCAGCGAGGACAGGGCTAATCAGCCCCAGCATTTT.

This clone was picked up a small number of times. This chain connects TRBV27 to TRBJ1-4; 8 nucleotides line up with TRBD1. V was clipped by 6 bases and J by 7 bases; unmatched bases: 10. The CDR3 sequence is 15 residues long. Germline V gives CDR1 MNHEY, CDR2 SMNVEV (reference sequence). The chain's CDR3 is CASRPLDRGREKLFF. The CDR3 DNA sequence: TGTGCCAGCAGGCCCTTAGACAGGGGACGTGAAAAACTGTTTTTT.

The V and J genes are TRBV4-3 and TRBJ2-2; 10 bases align to TRBD2. V shed 5 bases and J 2 bases; nucleotides not matched to a gene: 5. Germline CDR1 is LGHNA and CDR2 is YSLEER. CDR3 length: 16 amino acids. In DNA, the CDR3 is TGCGCCAGCAGCGCCGGACTAGCGGTTAACACCGGGGAGCTGTTTTTT. Translating it yields CASSAGLAVNTGELFF.

This clone was detected once. The chain joins TRBV27 to TRBJ1-1, with D unresolved. In germline, CDR1 is MNHEY, CDR2 SMNVEV (reference sequence). V was clipped by 8 bases and J by 4 bases, with 17 bases between them. The CDR3 has 14 amino acids. Here the CDR3 reads CASRPTGRSTEAFF. The DNA for the CDR3 is TGTGCCAGCCGCCCCACGGGGAGGTCCACTGAAGCTTTCTTT.

The chain joins TRBV10-3 to TRBJ2-7; 10 nucleotides agree with TRBD1. Germline trimming cut 2 bases from V and 2 bases from J; bases unmatched to any gene: 0. The CDR3 length is 14 residues. From germline, CDR1 is ENHRY and CDR2 SYGVKD. The CDR3 coding sequence is TGTGCCATCAGTGAGGGGACAGGGGCCTACGAGCAGTACTTC. Translating it yields CAISEGTGAYEQYF.

The chain employs TRBV11-3 and TRBJ2-7; TRBD1 is a possible D gene (5 bases). The germline V and J ends were trimmed by 3 bases and 7 bases, with 10 bases remaining between them. Germline V gene sequence: CDR1 SGHNT, CDR2 YENEEA. The CDR3 extends over 12 amino acids. CDR3 sequence (DNA): TGTGCCAGCAGCTTGGGCCAGGGAGAGCAGTACTTC. Its protein product is CASSLGQGEQYF.